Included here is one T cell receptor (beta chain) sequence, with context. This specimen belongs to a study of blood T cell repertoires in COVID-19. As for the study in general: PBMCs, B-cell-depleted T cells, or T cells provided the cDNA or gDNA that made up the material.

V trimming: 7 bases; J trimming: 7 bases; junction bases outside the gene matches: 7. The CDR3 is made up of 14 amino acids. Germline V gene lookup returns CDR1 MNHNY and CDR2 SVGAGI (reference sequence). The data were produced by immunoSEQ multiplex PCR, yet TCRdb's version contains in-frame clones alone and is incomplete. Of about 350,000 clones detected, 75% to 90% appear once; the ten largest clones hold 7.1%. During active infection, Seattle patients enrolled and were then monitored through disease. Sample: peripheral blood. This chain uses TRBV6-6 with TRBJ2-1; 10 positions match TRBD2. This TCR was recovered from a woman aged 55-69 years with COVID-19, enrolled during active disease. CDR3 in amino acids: CASNLAGDHNEQFF. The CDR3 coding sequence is TGTGCCAGCAATCTAGCGGGGGATCATAATGAGCAGTTCTTC.